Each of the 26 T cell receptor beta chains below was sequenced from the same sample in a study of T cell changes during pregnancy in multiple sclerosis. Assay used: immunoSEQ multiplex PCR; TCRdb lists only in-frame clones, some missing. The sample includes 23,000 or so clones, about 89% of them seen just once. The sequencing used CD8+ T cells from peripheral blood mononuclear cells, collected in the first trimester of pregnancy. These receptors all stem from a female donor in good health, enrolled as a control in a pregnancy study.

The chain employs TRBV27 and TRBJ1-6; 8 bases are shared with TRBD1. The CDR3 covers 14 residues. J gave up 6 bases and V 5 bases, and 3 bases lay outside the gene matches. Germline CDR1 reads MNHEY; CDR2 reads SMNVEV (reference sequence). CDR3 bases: TGTGCCAGCAGTGCGGGACAGGTTAATTCACCCCTCCACTTT. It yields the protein CASSAGQVNSPLHF.

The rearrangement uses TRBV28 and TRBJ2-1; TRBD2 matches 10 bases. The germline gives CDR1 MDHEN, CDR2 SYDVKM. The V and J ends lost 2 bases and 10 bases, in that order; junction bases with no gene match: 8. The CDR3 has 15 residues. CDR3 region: CASSLALAGDLEQFF. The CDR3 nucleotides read TGTGCCAGCAGTTTAGCCCTAGCGGGAGATTTGGAGCAGTTCTTC.

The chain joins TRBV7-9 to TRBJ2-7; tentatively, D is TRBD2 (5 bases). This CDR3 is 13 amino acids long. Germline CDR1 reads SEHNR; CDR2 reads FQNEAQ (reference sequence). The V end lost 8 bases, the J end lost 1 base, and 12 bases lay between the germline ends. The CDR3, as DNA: TGTGCCAGCCGCTCCGGGGATTCCTACGAGCAGTACTTC. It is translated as CASRSGDSYEQYF. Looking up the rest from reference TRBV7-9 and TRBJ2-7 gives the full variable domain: DTGVSQNPRHKITKRGQNVTFRCDPISEHNRLYWYRQTLGQGPEFLTYFQNEAQLEKSRLLSDRFSAERPKGSFSTLEIQRTEQGDSAMYLCASRSGDSYEQYFGPGTRLTVT.

The CDR3 sequence is CASSEYKGLDYGYTF. The CDR3 DNA reads as TGTGCCAGCAGTGAATACAAGGGGCTAGACTATGGCTACACCTTC. This chain connects TRBV6-1 to TRBJ1-2, with D perhaps TRBD1 (5 bases). The CDR3 has 15 amino acids. Trimming took off 2 bases at V and 3 bases at J, with 13 bases between the two ends. CDR1 MNHNS and CDR2 SASEGT come from the germline V gene.

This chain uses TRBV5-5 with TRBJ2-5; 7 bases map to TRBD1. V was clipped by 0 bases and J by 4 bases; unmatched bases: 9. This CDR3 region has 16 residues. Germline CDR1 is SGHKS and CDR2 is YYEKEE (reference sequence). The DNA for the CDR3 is TGTGCCAGCAGCTTGGCCGGGACAGTGGTAGTAGAGACCCAGTACTTC. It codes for CASSLAGTVVVETQYF.

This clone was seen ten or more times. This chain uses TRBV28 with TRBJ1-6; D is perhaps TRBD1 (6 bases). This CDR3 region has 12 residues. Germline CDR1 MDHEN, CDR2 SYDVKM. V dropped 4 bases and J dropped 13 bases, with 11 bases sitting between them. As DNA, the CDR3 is TGTGCCAGCAGTTCCCAAAGGGGGCCCCTCCACTTT. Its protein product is CASSSQRGPLHF. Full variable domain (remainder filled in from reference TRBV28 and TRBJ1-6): DVKVTQSSRYLVKRTGEKVFLECVQDMDHENMFWYRQDPGLGLRLIYFSYDVKMKEKGDIPEGYSVSREKKERFSLILESASTNQTSMYLCASSSQRGPLHFGNGTRLTVT.

The CDR3: CASTQGLAALNEQFF. CDR3 nucleotides: TGTGCCAGCACCCAGGGACTAGCGGCCCTCAATGAGCAGTTCTTC. The rearrangement uses TRBV7-2 and TRBJ2-1, with 11 bases fitting TRBD2. The germline gives CDR1 SGHTA, CDR2 FQGNSA. This CDR3 region has 15 residues. The trim removed 7 bases at V and 6 bases at J, leaving 8 bases unmatched.

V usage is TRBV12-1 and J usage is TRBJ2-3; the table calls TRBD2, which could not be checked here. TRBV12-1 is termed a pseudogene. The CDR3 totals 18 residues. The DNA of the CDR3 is TGTGCCAGCACTAGTACCCCCGGCGGGAGTTCGAGCACAGATACGCAGTATTTT. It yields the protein CASTSTPGGSSSTDTQYF.

The CDR3 reads CASSPGQGALSRYGYTF. CDR3 nucleotide sequence: TGCGCCAGCAGCCCGGGACAGGGGGCGCTCTCCCGATATGGCTACACCTTC. The rearrangement links TRBV5-1 to TRBJ1-2; TRBD1 aligns across 12 bases. V dropped 4 bases and J dropped 5; count of bases not matched to a gene: 12. The CDR3 covers 17 residues. Germline V CDR1 and CDR2: SGHRS, YFSETQ.

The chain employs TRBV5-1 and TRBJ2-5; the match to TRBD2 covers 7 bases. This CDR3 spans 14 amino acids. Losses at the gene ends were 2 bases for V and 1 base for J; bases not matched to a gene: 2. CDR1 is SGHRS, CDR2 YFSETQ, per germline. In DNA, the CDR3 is TGCGCCAGCAGCTTTAGCGGGCCCCAAGAGACCCAGTACTTC. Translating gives CASSFSGPQETQYF.

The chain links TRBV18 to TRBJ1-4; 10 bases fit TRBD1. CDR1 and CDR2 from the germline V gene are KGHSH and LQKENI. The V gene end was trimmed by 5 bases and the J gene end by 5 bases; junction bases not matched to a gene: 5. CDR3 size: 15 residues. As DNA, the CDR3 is TGTGCCAGCTCAGAGACAGGGGGCGCCAATGAAAAACTGTTTTTT. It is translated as CASSETGGANEKLFF.

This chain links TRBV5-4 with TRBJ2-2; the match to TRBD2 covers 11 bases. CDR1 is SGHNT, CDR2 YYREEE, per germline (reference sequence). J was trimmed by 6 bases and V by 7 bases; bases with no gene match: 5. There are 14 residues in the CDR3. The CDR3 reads CASSLTSGAGELFF. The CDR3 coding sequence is TGTGCCAGCTCCCTGACTAGCGGGGCCGGGGAGCTGTTTTTT. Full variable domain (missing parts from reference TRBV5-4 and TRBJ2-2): ETGVTQSPTHLIKTRGQQVTLRCSSQSGHNTVSWYQQALGQGPQFIFQYYREEENGRGNFPPRFSGLQFPNYSSELNVNALELDDSALYLCASSLTSGAGELFFGEGSRLTVL.

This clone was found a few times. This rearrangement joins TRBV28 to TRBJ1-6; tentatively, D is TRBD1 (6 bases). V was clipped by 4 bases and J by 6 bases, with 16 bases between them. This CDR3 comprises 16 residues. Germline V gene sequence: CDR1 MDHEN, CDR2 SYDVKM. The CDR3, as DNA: TGTGCCAGCAGTTCTATGATGGGGGCGCGTAATTCACCCCTCCACTTT. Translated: CASSSMMGARNSPLHF.

CDR3 coding DNA: TGCGCCAGCAGTCAATTCCACAGGTTCCGGGGGGTCCAAACTAACTATGGCTACACCTTC. It yields the protein CASSQFHRFRGVQTNYGYTF. This chain links TRBV23-1 with TRBJ1-2; D is possibly TRBD1 (5 bases). TRBV23-1 is an open reading frame, and its role is uncertain. There are 20 residues in the CDR3. V gave up 1 base and J gave up 0 bases, with 24 bases separating them.

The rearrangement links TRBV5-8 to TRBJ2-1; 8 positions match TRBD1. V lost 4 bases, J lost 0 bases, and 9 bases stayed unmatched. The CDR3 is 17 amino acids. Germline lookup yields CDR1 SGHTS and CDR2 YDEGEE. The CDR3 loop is CASSPGTGEVSYNEQFF. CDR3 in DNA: TGTGCCAGCAGCCCCGGGACAGGAGAGGTCTCCTACAATGAGCAGTTCTTC.

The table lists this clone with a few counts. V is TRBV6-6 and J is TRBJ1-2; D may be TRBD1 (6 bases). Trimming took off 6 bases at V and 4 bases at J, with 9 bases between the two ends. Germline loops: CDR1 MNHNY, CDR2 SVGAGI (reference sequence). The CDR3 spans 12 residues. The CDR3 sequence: CASRQGLYGYTF. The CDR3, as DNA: TGTGCCAGCAGACAGGGCCTCTATGGCTACACCTTC.

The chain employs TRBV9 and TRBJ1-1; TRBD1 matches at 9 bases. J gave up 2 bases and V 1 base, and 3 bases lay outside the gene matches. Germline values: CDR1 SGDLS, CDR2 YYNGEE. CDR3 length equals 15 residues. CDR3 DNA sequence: TGTGCCAGCAGCGTACGGACAGGGGTAAACACTGAAGCTTTCTTT. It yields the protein CASSVRTGVNTEAFF.

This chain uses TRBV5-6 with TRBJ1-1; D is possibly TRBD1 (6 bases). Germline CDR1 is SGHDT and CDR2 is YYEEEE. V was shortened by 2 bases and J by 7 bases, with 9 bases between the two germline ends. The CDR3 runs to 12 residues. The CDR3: CASSLRGNEAFF. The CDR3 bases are TGTGCCAGCAGCTTAAGGGGGAATGAAGCTTTCTTT. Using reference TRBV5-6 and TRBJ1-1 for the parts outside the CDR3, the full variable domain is DAGVTQSPTHLIKTRGQQVTLRCSPKSGHDTVSWYQQALGQGPQFIFQYYEEEERQRGNFPDRFSGHQFPNYSSELNVNALLLGDSALYLCASSLRGNEAFFGQGTRLTVV.

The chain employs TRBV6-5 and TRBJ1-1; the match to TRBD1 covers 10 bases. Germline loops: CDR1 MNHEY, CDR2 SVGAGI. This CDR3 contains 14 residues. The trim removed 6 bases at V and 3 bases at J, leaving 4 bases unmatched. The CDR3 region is CASSRGQGYTEAFF. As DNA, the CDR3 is TGTGCCAGCAGCCGGGGACAGGGGTACACTGAAGCTTTCTTT.

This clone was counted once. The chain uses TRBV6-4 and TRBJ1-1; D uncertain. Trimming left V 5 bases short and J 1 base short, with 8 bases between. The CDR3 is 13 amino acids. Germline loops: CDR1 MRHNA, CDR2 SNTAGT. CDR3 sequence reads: CASSPGGNTEAFF. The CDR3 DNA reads TGTGCCAGCAGTCCGGGTGGGAACACTGAAGCTTTCTTT.

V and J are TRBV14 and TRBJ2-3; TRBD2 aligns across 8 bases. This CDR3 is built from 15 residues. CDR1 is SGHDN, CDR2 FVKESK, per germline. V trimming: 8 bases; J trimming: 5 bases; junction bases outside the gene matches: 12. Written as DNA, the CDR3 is TGTGCCAGCGCCTACCTAGCGGGTAGGGGAGATACGCAGTATTTT. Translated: CASAYLAGRGDTQYF.

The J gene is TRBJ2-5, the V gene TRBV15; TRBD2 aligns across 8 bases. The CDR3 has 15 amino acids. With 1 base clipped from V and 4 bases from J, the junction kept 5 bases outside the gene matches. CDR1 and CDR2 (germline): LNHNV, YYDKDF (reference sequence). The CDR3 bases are TGTGCCACCAGCAGAGGGCGGGAGGCCCCAGAGACCCAGTACTTC. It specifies CATSRGREAPETQYF.

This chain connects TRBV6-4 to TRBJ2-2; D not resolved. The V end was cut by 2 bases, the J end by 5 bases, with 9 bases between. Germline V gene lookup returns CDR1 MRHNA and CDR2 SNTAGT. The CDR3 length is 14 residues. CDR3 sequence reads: CASSDLFETGELFF. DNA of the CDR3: TGTGCCAGCAGTGACCTTTTCGAGACCGGGGAGCTGTTTTTT.

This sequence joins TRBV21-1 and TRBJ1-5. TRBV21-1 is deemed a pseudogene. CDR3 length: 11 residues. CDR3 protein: CASRTGQPQHF. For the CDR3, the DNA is TGTGCCAGCCGAACCGGTCAGCCCCAGCATTTT.

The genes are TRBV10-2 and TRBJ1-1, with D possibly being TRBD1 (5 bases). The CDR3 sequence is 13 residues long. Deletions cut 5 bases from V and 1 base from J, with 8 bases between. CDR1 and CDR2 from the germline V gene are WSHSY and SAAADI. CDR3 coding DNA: TGCGCCAGCAGTCGAGGACAGAACACTGAAGCTTTCTTT. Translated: CASSRGQNTEAFF.

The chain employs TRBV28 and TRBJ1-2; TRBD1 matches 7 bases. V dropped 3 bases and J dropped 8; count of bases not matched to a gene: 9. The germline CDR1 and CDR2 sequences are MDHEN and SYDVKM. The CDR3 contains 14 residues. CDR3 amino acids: CASSLPTGIYGYTF. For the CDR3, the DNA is TGTGCCAGCAGTTTGCCGACAGGGATCTACGGCTACACCTTC.